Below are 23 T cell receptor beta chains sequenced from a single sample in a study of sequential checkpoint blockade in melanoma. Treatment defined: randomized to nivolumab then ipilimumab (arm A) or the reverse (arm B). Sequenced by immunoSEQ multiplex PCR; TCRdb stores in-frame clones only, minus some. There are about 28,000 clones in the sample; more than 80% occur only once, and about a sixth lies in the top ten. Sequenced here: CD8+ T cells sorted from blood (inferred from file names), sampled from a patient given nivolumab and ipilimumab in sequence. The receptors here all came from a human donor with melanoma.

The CDR3 region is CASSETSGDVVNEQFF. CDR3 sequence (DNA): TGTGCCAGCAGTGAGACTAGCGGGGACGTAGTAAATGAGCAGTTCTTC. This chain uses TRBV28 with TRBJ2-1; 11 bases agree with TRBD2. CDR1 is MDHEN and CDR2 is SYDVKM in the germline V gene. J was trimmed by 7 bases and V by 5 bases; bases with no gene match: 10. The CDR3 is 16 amino acids.

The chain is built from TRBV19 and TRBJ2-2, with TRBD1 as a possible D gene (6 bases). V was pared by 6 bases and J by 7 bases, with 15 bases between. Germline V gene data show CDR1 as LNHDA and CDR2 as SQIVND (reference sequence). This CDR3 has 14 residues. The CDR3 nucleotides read TGTGCCAGTAGAATCCAGGGGCTTGGCGGGGAGCTGTTTTTT. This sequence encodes CASRIQGLGGELFF. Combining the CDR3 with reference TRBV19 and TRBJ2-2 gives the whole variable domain DGGITQSPKYLFRKEGQNVTLSCEQNLNHDAMYWYRQDPGQGLRLIYYSQIVNDFQKGDIAEGYSVSREKKESFPLTVTSAQKNPTAFYLCASRIQGLGGELFFGEGSRLTVL.

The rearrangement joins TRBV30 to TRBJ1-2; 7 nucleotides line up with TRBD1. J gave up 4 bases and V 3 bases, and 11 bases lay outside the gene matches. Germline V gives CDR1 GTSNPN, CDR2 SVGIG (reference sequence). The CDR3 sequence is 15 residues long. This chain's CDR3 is CAWREAQGQFYGYTF. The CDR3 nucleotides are TGTGCCTGGAGGGAGGCACAGGGACAGTTCTATGGCTACACCTTC.

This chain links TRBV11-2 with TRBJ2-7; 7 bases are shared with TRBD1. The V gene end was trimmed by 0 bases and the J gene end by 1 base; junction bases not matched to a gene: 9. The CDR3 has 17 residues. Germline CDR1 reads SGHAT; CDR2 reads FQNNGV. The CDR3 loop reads CASSLESFRDRSYEQYF. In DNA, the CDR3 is TGTGCCAGCAGCTTAGAAAGCTTCCGGGACAGATCCTACGAGCAGTACTTC.

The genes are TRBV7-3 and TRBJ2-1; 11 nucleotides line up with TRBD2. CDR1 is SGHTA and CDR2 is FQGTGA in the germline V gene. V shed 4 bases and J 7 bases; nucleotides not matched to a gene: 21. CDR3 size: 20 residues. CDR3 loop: CASSSQGATGLAVEGNEQFF. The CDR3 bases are TGTGCCAGCAGCTCTCAAGGGGCTACGGGACTAGCGGTGGAAGGGAATGAGCAGTTCTTC.

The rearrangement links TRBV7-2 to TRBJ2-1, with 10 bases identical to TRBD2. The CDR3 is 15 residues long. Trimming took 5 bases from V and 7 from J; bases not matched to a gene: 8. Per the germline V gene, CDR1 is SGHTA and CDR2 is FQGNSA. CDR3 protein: CASSPVPSGSNEQFF. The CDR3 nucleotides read TGTGCCAGCAGCCCAGTCCCTAGCGGGAGTAATGAGCAGTTCTTC.

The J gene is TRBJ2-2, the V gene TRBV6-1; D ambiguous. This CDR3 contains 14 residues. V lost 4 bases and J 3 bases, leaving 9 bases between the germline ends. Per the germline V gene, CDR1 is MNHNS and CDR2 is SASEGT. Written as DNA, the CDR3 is TGTGCCAGCAGTGTAACGGGTGACACCGGGGAGCTGTTTTTT. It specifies CASSVTGDTGELFF.

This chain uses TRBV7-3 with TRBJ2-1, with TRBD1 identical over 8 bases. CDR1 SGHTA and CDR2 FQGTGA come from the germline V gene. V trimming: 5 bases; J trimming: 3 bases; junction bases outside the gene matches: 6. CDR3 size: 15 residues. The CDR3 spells CASSTTGGNYNEQFF. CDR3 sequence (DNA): TGTGCCAGCAGCACTACAGGGGGGAACTACAATGAGCAGTTCTTC. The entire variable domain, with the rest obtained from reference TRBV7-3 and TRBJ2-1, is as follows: GAGVSQTPSNKVTEKGKYVELRCDPISGHTALYWYRQSLGQGPEFLIYFQGTGAADDSGLPNDRFFAVRPEGSVSTLKIQRTERGDSAVYLCASSTTGGNYNEQFFGPGTRLTVL.

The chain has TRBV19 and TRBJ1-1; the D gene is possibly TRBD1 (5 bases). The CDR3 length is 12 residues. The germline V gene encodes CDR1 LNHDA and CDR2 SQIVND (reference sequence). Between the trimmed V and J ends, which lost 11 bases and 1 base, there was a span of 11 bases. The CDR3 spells CASTAGNTEAFF. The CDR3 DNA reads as TGTGCCTCGACAGCAGGGAACACTGAAGCTTTCTTT.

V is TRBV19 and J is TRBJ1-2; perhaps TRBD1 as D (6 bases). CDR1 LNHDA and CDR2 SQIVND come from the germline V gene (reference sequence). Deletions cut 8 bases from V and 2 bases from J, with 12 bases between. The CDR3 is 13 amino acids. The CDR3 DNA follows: TGTGCCAGTTCACAGGGTCTCAACTATGGCTACACCTTC. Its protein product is CASSQGLNYGYTF.

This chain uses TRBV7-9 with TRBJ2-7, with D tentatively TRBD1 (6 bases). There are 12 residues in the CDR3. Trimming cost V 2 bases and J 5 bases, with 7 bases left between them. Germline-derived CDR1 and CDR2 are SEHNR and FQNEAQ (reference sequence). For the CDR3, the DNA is TGTGCCAGCAGCTTAAACAGGGACGAGCAGTACTTC. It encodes CASSLNRDEQYF.

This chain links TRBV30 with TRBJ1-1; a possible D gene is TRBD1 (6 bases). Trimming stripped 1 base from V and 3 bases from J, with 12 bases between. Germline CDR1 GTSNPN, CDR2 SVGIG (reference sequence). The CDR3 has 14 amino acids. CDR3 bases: TGTGCCTGGAGTGGTCGTACAGGGCACACTGAAGCTTTCTTT. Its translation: CAWSGRTGHTEAFF.

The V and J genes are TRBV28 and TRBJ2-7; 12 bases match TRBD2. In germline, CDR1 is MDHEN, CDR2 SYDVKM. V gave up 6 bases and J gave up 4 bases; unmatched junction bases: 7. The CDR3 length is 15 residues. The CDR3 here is CASSRTSGTQYEQYF. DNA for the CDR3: TGTGCCAGCAGCCGGACTAGCGGGACTCAATACGAGCAGTACTTC.

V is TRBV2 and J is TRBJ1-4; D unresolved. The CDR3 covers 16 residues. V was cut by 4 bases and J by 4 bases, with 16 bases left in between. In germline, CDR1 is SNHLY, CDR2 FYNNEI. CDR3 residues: CASSGVVQEGNEKLFF. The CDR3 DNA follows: TGTGCCAGCAGTGGGGTCGTCCAGGAGGGTAATGAAAAACTGTTTTTT.

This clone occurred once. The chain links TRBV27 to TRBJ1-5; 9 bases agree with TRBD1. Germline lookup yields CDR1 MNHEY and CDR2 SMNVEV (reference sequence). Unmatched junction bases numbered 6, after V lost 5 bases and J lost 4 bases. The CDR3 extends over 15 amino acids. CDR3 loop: CASSGTGLGNQPQHF. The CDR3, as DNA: TGTGCCAGCAGTGGGACAGGGCTGGGTAATCAGCCCCAGCATTTT.

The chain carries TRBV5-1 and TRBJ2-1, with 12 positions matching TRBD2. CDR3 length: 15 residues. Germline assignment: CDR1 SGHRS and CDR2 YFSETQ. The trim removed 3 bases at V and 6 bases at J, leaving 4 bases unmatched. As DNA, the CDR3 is TGCGCCAGCAGCTACCTAGCGGGAGGGGGCAATGAGCAGTTCTTC. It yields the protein CASSYLAGGGNEQFF. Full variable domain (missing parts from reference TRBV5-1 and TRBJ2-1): KAGVTQTPRYLIKTRGQQVTLSCSPISGHRSVSWYQQTPGQGLQFLFEYFSETQRNKGNFPGRFSGRQFSNSRSEMNVSTLELGDSALYLCASSYLAGGGNEQFFGPGTRLTVL.

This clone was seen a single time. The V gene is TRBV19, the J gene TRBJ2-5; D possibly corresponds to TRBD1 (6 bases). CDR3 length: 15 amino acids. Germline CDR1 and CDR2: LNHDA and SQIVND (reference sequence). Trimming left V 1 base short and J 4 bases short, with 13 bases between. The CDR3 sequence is CASSIVLTGRETQYF. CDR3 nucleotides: TGTGCCAGTAGTATAGTTCTAACAGGGCGAGAGACCCAGTACTTC.

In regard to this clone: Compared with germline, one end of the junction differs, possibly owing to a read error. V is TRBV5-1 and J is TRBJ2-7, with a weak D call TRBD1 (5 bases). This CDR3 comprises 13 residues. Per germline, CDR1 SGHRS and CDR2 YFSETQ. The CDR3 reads CVSSLGQAHEQYF. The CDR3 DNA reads TGCGTCAGCAGCTTGGGGCAGGCCCACGAGCAGTACTTC.

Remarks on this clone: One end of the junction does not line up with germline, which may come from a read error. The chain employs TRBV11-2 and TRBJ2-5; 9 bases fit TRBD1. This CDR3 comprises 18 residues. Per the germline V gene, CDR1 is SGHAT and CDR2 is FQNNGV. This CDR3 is CASSLVGTGTGIRETQYF. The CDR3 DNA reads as TGTGCCAGCAGTTTAGTGGGGACAGGGACAGGTATTCGAGAGACCCAGTACTTC.

CDR3 sequence reads: CASSAGDGSYEQYF. The CDR3 coding sequence is TGTGCCAGCAGCGCGGGGGACGGGTCCTACGAGCAGTACTTC. This rearrangement joins TRBV9 to TRBJ2-7; D perhaps matches TRBD2 (6 bases). V lost 3 bases to trimming and J lost 1 base, with 11 bases between them. The CDR3 consists of 14 residues. Per germline, CDR1 SGDLS and CDR2 YYNGEE.

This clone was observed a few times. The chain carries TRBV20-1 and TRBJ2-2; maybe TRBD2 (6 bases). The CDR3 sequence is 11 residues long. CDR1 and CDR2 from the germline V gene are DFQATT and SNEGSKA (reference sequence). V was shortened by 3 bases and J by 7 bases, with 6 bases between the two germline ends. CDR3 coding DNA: TGCAGTGCTAGGGAGGGCGGGGAGCTGTTTTTT. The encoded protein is CSAREGGELFF.

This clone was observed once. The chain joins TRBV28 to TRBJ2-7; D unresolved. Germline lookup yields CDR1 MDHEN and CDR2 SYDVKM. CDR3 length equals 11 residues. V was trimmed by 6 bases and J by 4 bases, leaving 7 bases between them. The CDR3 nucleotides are TGTGCCAGCAGCCCCCATTACGAGCAGTACTTC. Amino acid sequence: CASSPHYEQYF.

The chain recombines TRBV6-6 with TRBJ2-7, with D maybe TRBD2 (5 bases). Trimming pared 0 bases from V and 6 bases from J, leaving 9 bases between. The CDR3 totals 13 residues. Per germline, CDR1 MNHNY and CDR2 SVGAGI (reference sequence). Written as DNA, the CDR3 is TGTGCCAGCAGTTACTCAGATGGAGGCGAGCAGTACTTC. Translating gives CASSYSDGGEQYF.